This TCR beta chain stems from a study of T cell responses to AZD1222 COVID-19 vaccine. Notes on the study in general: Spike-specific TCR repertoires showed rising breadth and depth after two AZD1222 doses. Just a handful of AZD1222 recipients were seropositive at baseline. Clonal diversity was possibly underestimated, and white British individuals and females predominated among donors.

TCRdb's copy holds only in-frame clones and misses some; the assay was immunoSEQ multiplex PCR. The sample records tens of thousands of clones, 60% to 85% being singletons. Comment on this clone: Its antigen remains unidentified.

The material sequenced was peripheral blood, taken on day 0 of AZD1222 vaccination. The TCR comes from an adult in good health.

The DNA for the CDR3 is TGTGCCAGCTCACCCTTGGGACAGGGCGTCTATGGCTACACCTTC. Encoded protein: CASSPLGQGVYGYTF. The rearrangement uses TRBV18 and TRBJ1-2; 9 nucleotides align to TRBD1. Germline V gene lookup returns CDR1 KGHSH and CDR2 LQKENI. The V gene end was trimmed by 3 bases and the J gene end by 4 bases; junction bases not matched to a gene: 6. The CDR3 spans 15 residues.